A selection of T cell receptor beta chains follows, all from one sample in a study of read filtering for tumor transcriptome and immune sequencing. TCRdb analysed the reads with MiXCR anew, one entry per CDR3 protein. This table holds about 62,000 distinct CDR3 sequences, roughly 19% found once. Sequenced input: a population of CD138-negative cells sorted from bone marrow. The receptors stem from a donor at least 40 years old with multiple myeloma. The CDR3 runs from the conserved cysteine through the conserved F or W. The order of the fields is V gene, clone size, D gene, J gene, CDR3 length, CDR3 protein, CDR3 DNA. A D gene is named only where the DNA matches it firmly. Size values are once, few and many counts, or a class for expanded clones, and some rows have none.

TRBV6-2/TRBV6-3	many	.	TRBJ2-3	13	CASSYGDPDTQYF	TGTGCCAGCAGTTACGGGGACCCTGATACGCAGTATTTT
TRBV5-1	many	.	TRBJ2-1	14	CASSLGDSTNEQFF	TGCGCCAGCAGCTTGGGCGACAGTACCAATGAGCAGTTCTTC
TRBV10-3	many	.	TRBJ2-7	16	CAISEAPKGVSGEQYF	TGTGCCATCAGTGAGGCCCCCAAAGGGGTATCTGGAGAGCAGTACTTC
TRBV7-8	few	.	TRBJ1-1	13	CASSQDTNTEAFF	TGTGCCAGCAGCCAAGACACGAACACTGAAGCTTTCTTT
TRBV20-1	many	.	TRBJ1-5	14	CSASGTSSNQPQHF	TGCAGTGCTAGCGGCACGTCGAGTAATCAGCCCCAGCATTTT
TRBV29-1	many	TRBD1	TRBJ1-1	13	CSVQTGVNTEAFF	TGCAGCGTCCAGACAGGGGTAAACACTGAAGCTTTCTTT
TRBV7-9	many	TRBD2	TRBJ2-3	16	CASSLVTSGSTDTQYF	TGTGCCAGCAGCTTAGTAACTAGCGGCAGCACAGATACGCAGTATTTT
TRBV28	.	.	TRBJ2-7	10	CASSFREQYF	TGTGCCAGCAGTTTTCGGGAGCAGTACTTC
TRBV4-1	many	TRBD1	TRBJ1-1	19	CASSQGWVSTGTRHTEAFF	TGCGCCAGCAGCCAAGGGTGGGTCTCGACAGGGACAAGGCACACTGAAGCTTTCTTT
TRBV10-3	.	TRBD1	TRBJ1-3	16	CAISEMDRAQGNTIYF	TGTGCCATCAGCGAGATGGACAGGGCGCAAGGAAACACCATATATTTT
TRBV3-1	many	.	TRBJ1-5	13	CASSQGGGQPQHF	TGTGCCAGCAGCCAAGGGGGGGGACAGCCCCAGCATTTT
TRBV20-1	many	TRBD2	TRBJ2-5	13	CSARYSGRETQYF	TGCAGTGCTAGATATAGCGGGCGCGAGACCCAGTACTTC
TRBV20-1	many	.	TRBJ1-1	15	CSAGYSFGVNTEAFF	TGCAGTGCTGGATATTCTTTCGGGGTGAACACTGAAGCTTTCTTT
TRBV10-1	many	.	TRBJ2-1	17	CASSESQGGLAHNEQFF	TGCGCCAGCAGTGAGTCGCAGGGGGGCCTAGCCCACAATGAGCAGTTCTTC
TRBV18	few	TRBD1	TRBJ2-1	13	CASSRDSANEQFF	TGTGCCAGCTCACGGGACAGCGCAAATGAGCAGTTCTTC
TRBV29-1	.	.	TRBJ1-2	12	CSVEVRLYGYTF	TGCAGCGTTGAAGTTCGTCTTTATGGCTACACCTTC
TRBV18	.	TRBD1	TRBJ1-2	16	CASSPEATGGIYGYTF	TGTGCCAGCTCACCAGAGGCAACAGGGGGCATCTATGGCTACACCTTC
TRBV20-1	many	.	TRBJ2-1	11	CSAGAVPGQFF	TGCAGTGCTGGAGCAGTCCCGGGGCAGTTCTTC
TRBV11-2	.	.	TRBJ1-1	16	CASSLDYGGGDTEAFF	TGTGCCAGCAGCTTAGATTACGGGGGTGGGGACACTGAAGCTTTCTTT
TRBV28	many	TRBD1	TRBJ1-5	16	CASSFTGQGAGQPQHF	TGTGCCAGCAGTTTTACAGGACAGGGGGCCGGGCAGCCCCAGCATTTT
TRBV20-1	many	.	TRBJ2-1	14	CSASPQGMGNEQFF	TGCAGTGCTAGTCCACAGGGTATGGGCAATGAGCAGTTCTTC
TRBV14	.	.	TRBJ2-1	13	CASSQEPAGEQFF	TGTGCCAGCAGCCAAGAGCCTGCCGGAGAGCAGTTCTTT
TRBV2	many	.	TRBJ2-7	14	CASSAVRLSYEQYF	TGTGCCAGCAGTGCGGTTAGGCTTTCTTACGAGCAGTACTTC
TRBV7-3	many	.	TRBJ2-1	14	CASSLAHSYNEQFF	TGTGCCAGCAGCTTAGCCCACTCCTACAATGAGCAGTTCTTC
TRBV2	.	TRBD2	TRBJ2-7	14	CASSEGTSVYEEYF	TGTGCCAGCAGTGAGGGGACTAGCGTCTACGAGGAGTACTTC
TRBV5-1	many	TRBD2	TRBJ2-2	15	CASSLGLALTGELFF	TGCGCCAGCAGCTTGGGACTAGCCCTCACCGGGGAGCTGTTTTTT
TRBV2	many	.	TRBJ2-5	12	CARGLIQETQYF	TGTGCCAGAGGACTCATACAAGAGACCCAGTACTTC
TRBV20-1	many	TRBD2	TRBJ2-3	16	CSARSRLAGSVDTQYF	TGCAGTGCTAGATCCAGACTAGCGGGTAGTGTAGATACGCAGTATTTT
TRBV2	many	.	TRBJ2-2	15	CASSEASSGTGELFF	TGTGCCAGCAGTGAAGCCAGTAGCGGCACCGGGGAGCTGTTTTTT
TRBV10-3	many	.	TRBJ2-5	14	CAISASLVGETQYF	TGTGCCATCAGTGCCTCGCTAGTTGGAGAGACCCAGTACTTC
TRBV18	many	.	TRBJ2-5	18	CASSPLGKIGRTQETQYF	TGTGCCAGCTCACCCTTAGGGAAAATAGGGAGGACCCAAGAGACCCAGTACTTC
TRBV29-1	many	TRBD2	TRBJ2-1	15	CSGGAYLAGYNEQFF	TGCAGCGGGGGTGCATATCTAGCGGGGTACAATGAGCAGTTCTTC
TRBV6-5	many	.	TRBJ2-2	14	CASSSGPGAGELFF	TGTGCCAGCAGTTCAGGACCAGGGGCCGGGGAGCTGTTTTTT
TRBV13	many	.	TRBJ2-3	14	CASRLDRRTDTQYF	TGTGCCAGCAGGTTGGACAGACGCACAGATACGCAGTATTTT
TRBV12-3/TRBV12-4	many	.	TRBJ2-2	11	CASSWLGELFF	TGTGCCAGCAGTTGGTTAGGGGAGCTGTTTTTT
TRBV16	many	TRBD1	TRBJ1-1	16	CASRHNLGTGDPEAFF	TGTGCCAGCAGACACAATTTAGGGACAGGTGACCCTGAAGCTTTCTTT
TRBV5-6	many	.	TRBJ2-1	13	CASSTDYYNEQFF	TGTGCCAGCAGCACGGACTACTACAATGAGCAGTTCTTC
TRBV15	.	.	TRBJ2-1	13	CATSRGFPPEQFF	TGTGCCACCAGCAGAGGGTTCCCCCCCGAGCAGTTCTTC
TRBV28	many	.	TRBJ2-3	13	CAGGSIGTDTQYF	TGTGCCGGAGGGAGTATCGGCACAGATACGCAGTATTTT
TRBV5-1	many	TRBD2	TRBJ2-5	14	CASSFLAGEPTQYF	TGCGCCAGCAGCTTCCTAGCGGGAGAACCGACCCAGTACTTC
TRBV10-3	many	TRBD2	TRBJ2-3	14	CAISESLAADTQYF	TGTGCCATCAGTGAGTCCCTAGCGGCAGATACGCAGTATTTT
TRBV20-1	many	.	TRBJ2-3	15	CSARGLLSGADTQYF	TGCAGTGCTAGAGGACTACTATCCGGGGCAGATACGCAGTATTTT
TRBV2	many	.	TRBJ2-1	14	CATTWEVSYNEQFF	TGTGCCACGACATGGGAGGTTTCCTACAATGAGCAGTTCTTC
TRBV12-3/TRBV12-4	many	.	TRBJ2-1	14	CASSLARSYNEQFF	TGTGCCAGCAGTTTAGCTAGGTCCTACAATGAGCAGTTCTTC
TRBV6-6	few	.	TRBJ1-5	13	CASSGQYYQPQHF	TGTGCCAGCAGTGGACAGTACTATCAGCCCCAGCATTTT